The rows below give T cell receptor beta chains drawn from one sample of a study of shared clonotypes between healthy human individuals. TCRdb's copy holds only in-frame clones and misses some; the assay was immunoSEQ multiplex PCR. In the table there are about 800,000 clones, approximately 97% of which are singletons. Sequencing was done on a sample of naive CD8+ T cells sorted from blood. All receptors derive from a young man in good health. Both conserved end residues are part of each CDR3. D genes are given only for firm matches. Part of the rows lack a size; the others show once, few, many or a class for expanded clones.

d_gene	v_gene	abundance	j_gene	CDR3aa	CDR3nt
.	TRBV2	.	TRBJ1-2	CASSELSPGLTYGYTF	TGTGCCAGCAGTGAACTTTCGCCGGGACTGACTTATGGCTACACCTTC
TRBD1	TRBV27	.	TRBJ1-2	CASSARQGMVRGYTF	TGTGCCAGCAGTGCTAGACAGGGGATGGTTAGAGGCTACACCTTC
.	TRBV6-5	.	TRBJ2-1	CASRTRYNEQFF	TGTGCCAGCCGAACGAGGTACAATGAGCAGTTCTTC
.	TRBV27	.	TRBJ2-5	CATSRGGIKETQYF	TGTGCCACCTCCAGGGGCGGGATTAAAGAGACCCAGTACTTC
TRBD2	TRBV11-2	.	TRBJ2-1	CASGSGTSFLGEQFF	TGTGCCAGCGGATCCGGGACTAGCTTCCTAGGAGAGCAGTTCTTC
.	TRBV7-8	once	TRBJ2-7	CASSSPELEVYEQYF	TGTGCCAGCAGCTCTCCGGAACTGGAGGTTTACGAGCAGTACTTC
.	TRBV2	.	TRBJ2-5	CVSNTAFSVGGRETQYF	TGTGTCAGCAACACTGCTTTCTCTGTTGGGGGGCGCGAGACCCAGTACTTC
TRBD2	TRBV7-9	.	TRBJ2-1	CASRFGTSGIGEQFF	TGTGCCAGCAGATTCGGGACTAGTGGTATAGGCGAGCAGTTCTTC
.	TRBV27	.	TRBJ2-5	CASSPIRGVETQYF	TGTGCCAGCAGCCCCATTAGAGGGGTTGAGACCCAGTACTTC
TRBD2	TRBV7-3	.	TRBJ2-3	CASSQTSGKWDTQYF	TGTGCCAGCAGCCAGACTAGCGGGAAGTGGGATACGCAGTATTTT
.	TRBV11-2	.	TRBJ2-7	CASSLEADPTYEQYF	TGTGCCAGCAGCTTAGAGGCAGATCCTACCTACGAGCAGTACTTC
.	TRBV9	.	TRBJ1-1	CASSREGGNTEAFF	TGTGCCAGCAGCAGGGAGGGCGGGAACACTGAAGCTTTCTTT
.	TRBV5-1	.	TRBJ2-7	CASSTEPGNPDGQYF	TGCGCCAGCAGCACAGAGCCCGGGAACCCGGATGGGCAGTACTTC
.	TRBV7-9	.	TRBJ2-1	CASSTPHRYNEQFF	TGTGCCAGCAGCACCCCACACAGGTACAATGAGCAGTTCTTC
.	TRBV29-1	.	TRBJ2-3	CSVEGVVSTDTQYF	TGCAGCGTTGAAGGGGTGGTTAGCACAGATACGCAGTATTTT
.	TRBV9	.	TRBJ1-2	CASMAADGTSQGYTF	TGTGCCAGCATGGCGGCGGACGGAACCTCCCAAGGCTACACCTTC
.	TRBV27	.	TRBJ2-7	CASNDRVIGLTYEQYF	TGTGCCAGCAATGACAGGGTTATAGGACTAACCTACGAGCAGTACTTC
.	TRBV29-1	.	TRBJ2-7	CSARRPCRVREQYF	TGCAGCGCCCGAAGACCTTGCAGGGTCCGCGAGCAGTACTTC
.	TRBV4-2	.	TRBJ2-2	CASSQVRGVPGELFF	TGTGCCAGCAGCCAAGTCAGAGGGGTCCCCGGGGAGCTGTTTTTT
TRBD1	TRBV14	.	TRBJ2-2	CASSHPGQTNTGELFF	TGTGCCAGCAGCCACCCGGGACAGACGAACACCGGGGAGCTGTTTTTT
.	TRBV27	.	TRBJ2-2	CASRRGGELFF	TGTGCCAGCAGGCGGGGCGGGGAGCTGTTTTTT
.	TRBV7-7	.	TRBJ2-5	CASSFLFDSSGETQYF	TGTGCCAGCAGCTTTCTCTTCGACAGTTCGGGCGAGACCCAGTACTTC
TRBD1	TRBV7-9	.	TRBJ1-2	CASSSRTGGDGYTF	TGTGCCAGCAGCTCCCGGACAGGGGGCGATGGCTACACCTTC
TRBD2	TRBV28	.	TRBJ2-1	CASKEREGFDEQFF	TGTGCCAGTAAAGAGCGGGAGGGGTTCGATGAGCAGTTCTTC
.	TRBV7-9	.	TRBJ1-1	CASSTSVGVRANTEAFF	TGTGCCAGCAGCACCTCGGTCGGGGTCAGGGCGAACACTGAAGCTTTCTTT
.	TRBV11-2	.	TRBJ2-1	CASKKTSYNEQFF	TGTGCCAGCAAGAAAACATCCTACAATGAGCAGTTCTTC
TRBD1	TRBV18	.	TRBJ2-7	CASSKRNRDRSNFYEQYF	TGTGCCAGCTCAAAAAGGAACCGGGACAGGAGCAACTTCTACGAGCAGTACTTC
TRBD2	TRBV28	.	TRBJ2-1	CASSLAGGNEQFF	TGTGCCAGTTCATTAGCGGGAGGTAATGAGCAGTTCTTC
.	TRBV4-3	.	TRBJ2-2	CASSQDFQGGTGELFF	TGCGCCAGCAGCCAAGATTTCCAGGGTGGCACCGGGGAGCTGTTTTTT
TRBD2	TRBV4-2	.	TRBJ2-1	CASSPEPGLAGGQFF	TGTGCCAGCAGCCCGGAACCGGGACTAGCGGGGGGGCAGTTCTTC
TRBD1	TRBV11-2	.	TRBJ2-1	CASSSPGQGSNEQFF	TGTGCCAGCAGCTCGCCGGGACAGGGCTCCAATGAGCAGTTCTTC
TRBD1	TRBV7-9	.	TRBJ1-2	CASSITGQGATNYGYTF	TGTGCCAGCAGCATAACGGGACAGGGGGCGACTAACTATGGCTACACCTTC
TRBD2	TRBV7-9	.	TRBJ2-1	CASSYVAGVNEQFF	TGTGCCAGCAGCTACGTAGCGGGAGTCAATGAGCAGTTCTTC
TRBD2	TRBV28	.	TRBJ2-3	CASSLLAGTTDTQYF	TGTGCCAGCAGTTTACTAGCGGGGACCACAGATACGCAGTATTTT
.	TRBV18	.	TRBJ2-2	CASSPGPNTGELFF	TGTGCCAGCTCACCTGGACCCAACACCGGGGAGCTGTTTTTT
.	TRBV2	once	TRBJ1-1	CASSETPWGTEAFF	TGTGCCAGCAGTGAAACCCCGTGGGGTACTGAAGCTTTCTTT
.	TRBV11-2	.	TRBJ2-7	CASSLAWSSGAYEQYF	TGTGCCAGCAGCTTAGCTTGGAGTAGCGGAGCCTACGAGCAGTACTTC
TRBD1	TRBV11-2	.	TRBJ1-2	CASSLEAGQNYGYTF	TGTGCCAGCAGCTTAGAGGCGGGACAGAACTATGGCTACACCTTC
TRBD2	TRBV7-2	.	TRBJ2-7	CASSLPGLAMTYF	TGTGCCAGCAGCTTACCGGGACTAGCAATGACGTACTTC
.	TRBV11-3	.	TRBJ2-7	CASSFGTLGEQYF	TGTGCCAGCAGCTTTGGCACCTTGGGCGAGCAGTACTTC